The text below deals with one T cell receptor beta chain. Its antigen is not identified. The length of the CDR3 is 16 residues. Per germline, CDR1 SGHDN and CDR2 FVKESK. The germline V and J ends were trimmed by 3 bases and 10 bases, with 19 bases remaining between them. These data come from a study of tissue T cells after allogeneic stem cell transplantation. Study information: Several lines of graft-versus-host disease therapy were given to all patients, all with gastrointestinal involvement. Where cell numbers permitted, CD3+ T cells were sorted from preserved blood and marrow. Study-wide results and caveats: Shared clones across patients were few; motif clustering revealed tissue-specific shared signatures. Within patients, tissue anatomy strongly shaped TCR repertoire composition.

The assay was immunoSEQ multiplex PCR, and TCRdb's table has in-frame clones only and misses some. The sample yields roughly 30,000 clones, 65% to 90% seen once. The rearrangement links TRBV14 to TRBJ1-6; possibly TRBD1 for D (6 bases). The specimen comprised blood, sampled before transplantation. The receptor comes from a woman aged 18 to 55 who later had graft-versus-host disease after an allogeneic stem cell transplant. The CDR3 DNA reads as TGTGCCAGCAGCCATATTACAGGGTGGGGAGGGTCACCCCTCCACTTT. This encodes CASSHITGWGGSPLHF.